These 9 T cell receptor beta chains were all obtained from the same sample, sequenced in a study of shared clonotypes between healthy human individuals. TCRdb keeps only in-frame clones here, not all; method: immunoSEQ multiplex PCR. The table includes 2,500,000 or so clones, approximately 93% detected once. Sample: naive CD4+ T cells from PBMCs. As to subset: CD45RA+ positively selected. The source is a man aged 18 to 35 in good health. Some clones in this sample may be carry-over from other donors' samples.

This sequence joins TRBV9 and TRBJ2-7, with TRBD2 matching 7 bases. J gave up 3 bases and V 1 base, and 4 bases lay outside the gene matches. This CDR3 has 14 amino acids. The germline gives CDR1 SGDLS, CDR2 YYNGEE. The CDR3: CASSVSGIGYEQYF. CDR3 nucleotide sequence: TGTGCCAGCAGCGTAAGCGGGATTGGCTACGAGCAGTACTTC. Together with reference TRBV9 and TRBJ2-7, the CDR3 gives the full variable domain: DSGVTQTPKHLITATGQRVTLRCSPRSGDLSVYWYQQSLDQGLQFLIQYYNGEERAKGNILERFSAQQFPDLHSELNLSSLELGDSALYFCASSVSGIGYEQYFGPGTRLTVT.

This sequence joins TRBV9 and TRBJ2-7; the D gene is possibly TRBD2 (6 bases). This CDR3 is built from 15 residues. From germline, CDR1 is SGDLS and CDR2 YYNGEE. The V and J ends lost 0 bases and 3 bases respectively, with 13 bases between them. CDR3 nucleotide sequence: TGTGCCAGCAGCGTAGAGGTGGGAGGCGGCTACGAGCAGTACTTC. Residues: CASSVEVGGGYEQYF.

The chain couples TRBV6-1 to TRBJ2-7; TRBD1 matches at 9 bases. The ends lost 6 bases at V and 3 bases at J; junction bases unmatched: 6. Germline V gene data show CDR1 as MNHNS and CDR2 as SASEGT. There are 14 residues in the CDR3. The CDR3 DNA reads as TGTGCCAGCAGCCGACAGGGGGTAATCTACGAGCAGTACTTC. Its protein product is CASSRQGVIYEQYF.

The chain couples TRBV9 to TRBJ2-2; 8 nucleotides line up with TRBD1. J gave up 4 bases and V 2 bases, and 10 bases lay outside the gene matches. The CDR3 sequence is 17 residues long. Germline loops: CDR1 SGDLS, CDR2 YYNGEE. Here the CDR3 DNA reads TGTGCCAGCAGCGTCCGGTCCGGGACAGGAACCACCGGGGAGCTGTTTTTT. This sequence encodes CASSVRSGTGTTGELFF.

The chain's CDR3 is CASSLTGQGAHEQYF. CDR3 nucleotides: TGTGCCAGCAGCTTGACAGGGCAGGGTGCCCACGAGCAGTACTTC. The chain couples TRBV7-6 to TRBJ2-7; 7 nucleotides align to TRBD1. Germline V gene lookup returns CDR1 SGHVS and CDR2 FNYEAQ. Trimming removed 3 bases from V and 5 bases from J; junction bases left unmatched: 10. The CDR3 spans 15 residues.

The V call is TRBV5-1, the J call TRBJ2-7, with 8 nucleotides matching TRBD1. The CDR3 has 15 residues. Germline V lookup: CDR1 SGHRS, CDR2 YFSETQ. With 1 base clipped from V and 6 bases from J, the junction kept 9 bases outside the gene matches. The CDR3 region is CASSLTRQGQGEQYF. Written as DNA, the CDR3 is TGCGCCAGCAGCTTGACCCGACAGGGGCAAGGCGAGCAGTACTTC.

This sequence joins TRBV28 and TRBJ2-2, with 15 bases aligning to TRBD2. This CDR3 contains 17 residues. The V and J ends lost 4 bases and 7 bases, in that order; junction bases with no gene match: 7. The germline V gene has CDR1 MDHEN and CDR2 SYDVKM. The CDR3 is CASSSPGLAGGGGELFF. DNA of the CDR3: TGTGCCAGCAGTTCCCCGGGACTAGCGGGAGGTGGCGGGGAGCTGTTTTTT.

This chain connects TRBV6-5 to TRBJ1-1; a weak D match, TRBD1 (6 bases). The CDR3 is 15 amino acids. The V end was cut by 7 bases, the J end by 1 base, with 16 bases between. Germline V gene data show CDR1 as MNHEY and CDR2 as SVGAGI. CDR3 amino acids: CASTPQGGGNTEAFF. CDR3 nucleotides: TGTGCCAGCACCCCTCAAGGGGGTGGGAACACTGAAGCTTTCTTT.

The gene calls are TRBV28 and TRBJ2-7; 10 bases are a match to TRBD2. CDR1 is MDHEN and CDR2 is SYDVKM in the germline V gene. The CDR3 spans 15 residues. Germline trimming cut 4 bases from V and 4 bases from J; bases unmatched to any gene: 7. The CDR3 DNA reads TGTGCCAGCAGTTCTAGCGGGAGATTAGTATACGAGCAGTACTTC. This gives the protein CASSSSGRLVYEQYF.